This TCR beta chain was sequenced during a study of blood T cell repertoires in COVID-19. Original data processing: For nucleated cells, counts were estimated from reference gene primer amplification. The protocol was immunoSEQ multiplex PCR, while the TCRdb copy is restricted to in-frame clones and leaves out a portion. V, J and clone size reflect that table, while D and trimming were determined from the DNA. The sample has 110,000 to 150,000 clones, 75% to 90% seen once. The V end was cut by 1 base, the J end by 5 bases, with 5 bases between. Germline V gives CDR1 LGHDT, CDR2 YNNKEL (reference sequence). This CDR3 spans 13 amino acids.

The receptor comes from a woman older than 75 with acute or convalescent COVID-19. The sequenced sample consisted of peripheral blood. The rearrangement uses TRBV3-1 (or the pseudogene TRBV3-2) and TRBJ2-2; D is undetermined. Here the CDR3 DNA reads TGTGCCAGCAGCCAAGGGCGGACCGGGGAGCTGTTTTTT. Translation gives CASSQGRTGELFF.